Reported below is one TCR beta chain. What it binds is unknown. Germline values: CDR1 SGDLS, CDR2 YYNGEE. The germline V and J ends were trimmed by 0 bases and 0 bases, with 12 bases remaining between them. This CDR3 has 17 residues. The method was immunoSEQ multiplex PCR; TCRdb's version includes in-frame clones alone and lacks a portion of them. The sample shows 120,000 to 150,000 clones, around 90% of them seen only once. The data were obtained in a study of cytomegalovirus exposure and HLA in healthy donors. Whole-study results and caveats: A list of 150 or so TCR beta chains associated with cytomegalovirus was given. Most TCR sequences showed up rarely, but some public TCRs showed up in many donors. Reports credit the classifier with highly specific, highly sensitive diagnosis of cytomegalovirus status.

Sequencing input: PBMCs. The rearrangement uses TRBV9 and TRBJ2-2; perhaps TRBD1 as D (6 bases). The TCR sequence derives from a man between 18 and 35 years old in good health and CMV-seropositive. DNA for the CDR3: TGTGCCAGCAGCGTAGAAGGGACACGAGCGAACACCGGGGAGCTGTTTTTT. Its protein product is CASSVEGTRANTGELFF. The variable domain in full, with the rest retrieved from reference TRBV9 and TRBJ2-2, is DSGVTQTPKHLITATGQRVTLRCSPRSGDLSVYWYQQSLDQGLQFLIQYYNGEERAKGNILERFSAQQFPDLHSELNLSSLELGDSALYFCASSVEGTRANTGELFFGEGSRLTVL.